The clone carrying this TCR beta chain came up a few times. Its antigen is currently unknown. Per the germline V gene, CDR1 is SEHNR and CDR2 is FQNEAQ (reference sequence). The CDR3 totals 15 residues. J lost 7 bases, V lost 4 bases, and 6 bases had no gene match. Subjects aged 18 to 65 presented with newly diagnosed hyperthyroidism of less than 2 months' duration. The PBMCs studied were ones that came from 10 ml fresh peripheral blood. This specimen comes from a study of T cells in Graves' hyperthyroidism and ophthalmopathy. Study findings and constraints: Stable hyperthyroidism was separated from ophthalmopathy by a model based on 13 V-J features.

TCR beta CDR3 sequences were amplified from RNA transcripts. A set of HTBI primers served as the primers for a first-round RT-PCR of the TCR CDR3. Each CDR3 protein gets one entry after TCRdb re-called the multiplex PCR reads with MiXCR. Of some 400,000 distinct CDR3 sequences in the sample, 13% were seen once. The sequenced sample was blood. This rearrangement joins TRBV7-9 to TRBJ1-6; 8 bases line up with TRBD1. This receptor was obtained from a man aged 25-45 years with Graves' hyperthyroidism that later progressed to Graves' ophthalmopathy. The CDR3 protein is CASSSLDRVNSPLHF. CDR3 DNA sequence: TGTGCCAGCAGCTCACTGGACAGGGTGAATTCACCCCTCCACTTT. The whole variable domain, filled in from reference TRBV7-9 and TRBJ1-6, reads DTGVSQNPRHKITKRGQNVTFRCDPISEHNRLYWYRQTLGQGPEFLTYFQNEAQLEKSRLLSDRFSAERPKGSFSTLEIQRTEQGDSAMYLCASSSLDRVNSPLHFGNGTRLTVT.